These 2 T cell receptor beta chains originate from one sample sequenced in a study of T-cell memory formation after mild COVID-19. A single record per CDR3 protein comes from TCRdb applying MiXCR to the 5' RACE reads. Of roughly 130,000 distinct CDR3 sequences listed, about 18% were seen once; the top ten hold 5.2%. Sequencing was carried out using PBMCs or a T cell subset sorted from them (not recorded which). The receptors were gathered from a man aged 18 to 35 who had mild COVID-19 (a few samples of this study predate the infection). Cell type and time point are not known.

The chain is built from TRBV10-3 and TRBJ2-1, with D possibly TRBD2 on 6 matching bases. The CDR3 covers 15 residues. Germline loops: CDR1 ENHRY, CDR2 SYGVKD. V was trimmed by 6 bases and J by 1 base, leaving 13 bases between them. Here the CDR3 reads CAIRGLAQSYNEQFF. The CDR3 bases are TGTGCCATCAGGGGCCTAGCGCAGTCCTACAATGAGCAGTTCTTC.

In this sample, this clonotype turned up a few times. The CDR3 sequence is CASSPGTSGRASTDTQYF. DNA of the CDR3: TGTGCCAGCAGCCCTGGGACTAGCGGGAGGGCTAGCACAGATACGCAGTATTTT. The chain couples TRBV9 to TRBJ2-3; 16 positions agree with TRBD2. Per germline, CDR1 SGDLS and CDR2 YYNGEE. The J segment lost 0 bases and the V segment lost 4 bases, leaving 5 bases of the junction unmatched. The CDR3 runs 18 residues.